The 5 T cell receptor beta chains reported below all come from one sample, sequenced in a study of cytomegalovirus exposure and HLA in healthy donors. Primers: 60 Vbeta forward and 13 Jbeta reverse. Only in-frame clones appear in the TCRdb table, and some are missing; sequencing was by immunoSEQ multiplex PCR. The sample contains about 120,000 clones, about 79% of which appear only once. Sequenced input: PBMCs. The source is a human donor in good health.

The rearrangement joins TRBV2 to TRBJ2-4, with 14 bases identical to TRBD2. Trimming at V came to 1 base and at J to 0 bases, leaving 14 bases not matched to a gene. CDR3 length: 22 amino acids. Germline V gene lookup returns CDR1 SNHLY and CDR2 FYNNEI. The CDR3 loop is CASSEDSRTSGRSQLAKNIQYF. In DNA form, the CDR3 reads TGTGCCAGCAGTGAAGATTCTAGGACTAGCGGGAGGAGCCAACTAGCCAAAAACATTCAGTACTTC. The full variable domain, in which reference TRBV2 and TRBJ2-4 provide the parts outside the CDR3, is EPEVTQTPSHQVTQMGQEVILRCVPISNHLYFYWYRQILGQKVEFLVSFYNNEISEKSEIFDDQFSVERPDGSNFTLKIRSTKLEDSAMYFCASSEDSRTSGRSQLAKNIQYFGAGTRLSVL.

This clone was found a few times. The CDR3: CASSMTGGNTEAFF. For the CDR3, the DNA is TGTGCCAGTAGTATGACAGGGGGAAACACTGAAGCTTTCTTT. The rearrangement joins TRBV19 to TRBJ1-1, with TRBD1 identical over 9 bases. The CDR3 has 14 amino acids. V dropped 3 bases and J dropped 2; count of bases not matched to a gene: 1. Germline V gives CDR1 LNHDA, CDR2 SQIVND (reference sequence).

The V gene is TRBV30, the J gene TRBJ2-2; TRBD1 matches 12 bases. The germline V gene encodes CDR1 GTSNPN and CDR2 SVGIG (reference sequence). The J segment lost 7 bases and the V segment lost 2 bases, leaving 11 bases of the junction unmatched. The length of the CDR3 is 17 residues. CDR3 nucleotide sequence: TGTGCCTGGAGTCATAGTACGGGACAGGGGGCGATCGGGGAGCTGTTTTTT. Protein: CAWSHSTGQGAIGELFF.

This chain joins TRBV7-9 and TRBJ1-1, with D perhaps TRBD1 (5 bases). Trimming removed 6 bases from V and 5 bases from J, with 13 bases in between. Germline V gene sequence: CDR1 SEHNR, CDR2 FQNEAQ (reference sequence). The CDR3 contains 13 residues. As DNA, the CDR3 is TGTGCCAGCAGTCAGGCACGGGGGACTGAAGCTTTCTTT. Its translation is CASSQARGTEAFF.

V is TRBV6-5 and J is TRBJ2-1, with D possibly being TRBD1 (7 bases). The CDR3 totals 16 residues. CDR1 is MNHEY and CDR2 is SVGAGI in the germline V gene. Trimming left V 2 bases short and J 1 base short, with 12 bases between. This CDR3 reads CASSYEGAGSYNEQFF. CDR3 in DNA: TGTGCCAGCAGTTACGAGGGGGCGGGGTCCTACAATGAGCAGTTCTTC.